This TCR beta chain was obtained from a study of breast tumors, draining lymph nodes, adjacent tissues. Regarding this clonotype: Its antigen is not identified.

V shed 3 bases and J 1 base; nucleotides not matched to a gene: 9. The CDR3 runs to 17 residues. Germline CDR1 and CDR2: SNHLY and FYNNEI. TCRdb recomputed calls from the multiplex PCR reads with MiXCR, one row per CDR3 protein. Of about 230,000 distinct CDR3 sequences listed, roughly 32% are singletons. Study outcomes and limitations: That most tumor T cells come from lymph nodes remained unproven.

The lymph nodes were axillary draining lymph nodes from breast cancer patients. The origin of this receptor is a female donor with breast cancer. Some clones in this sample may be carry-over from other donors' samples. Sequenced: axillary lymph node tissue. The genes are TRBV2 and TRBJ1-1; 9 positions match TRBD1. CDR3 region: CASSDPGQGVSNTEAFF. The CDR3 nucleotides are TGTGCCAGCAGTGACCCGGGACAGGGTGTTTCGAACACTGAAGCTTTCTTT.